This TCR beta chain was sequenced for a study of CD8 T cells in ankylosing spondylitis. Whole-study findings and limits: Clones linked with disease were CD8+ and fairly uncommon in the peripheral blood. Characteristic, it appeared, of ankylosing spondylitis blood was a TCR beta motif of several highly homologous variants.

The germline V and J ends were trimmed by 6 bases and 2 bases, with 11 bases remaining between them. Per the germline V gene, CDR1 is SQVTM and CDR2 is ANQGSEA. CDR3 length: 12 residues. This clonotype was observed a few times. The antigen remains undetermined. From the 5' RACE reads, TCRdb called clonotypes with MiXCR, one entry per CDR3 protein. The sample lists about 700,000 distinct CDR3 sequences, roughly 19% seen once, with around 20% in the top ten. Sample: blood, either unsorted or a sorted T cell fraction (not recorded which). The clonotype comes from a male donor with ankylosing spondylitis. This sequence joins TRBV29-1 and TRBJ2-7; D may be TRBD1 or TRBD2 (5 bases each). The CDR3 reads CSVWDGTYEQYF. As DNA, the CDR3 is TGCAGCGTGTGGGACGGTACCTACGAGCAGTACTTC.